This T cell receptor beta chain was identified during a study of T-cell reconstitution after alpha-beta-depleted transplantation in children. This clonotype showed up just a few times. What it recognizes is unknown. The TCRbeta library was prepared with unique molecular identifiers. TCRdb reprocessed the PCR reads via MiXCR and lists one record per CDR3 protein. The profile covers hundreds of thousands of distinct CDR3 sequences, with approximately 15% appearing a single time and around 4.5% taken by the ten largest. Study findings and constraints: Expanded graft clones, several hundred of them, were reportedly the source of alpha-beta T cells about two months after transplant. TCRbeta diversity was high at day 60 in some patients (a result of surviving recipient T cells and thymic progenitors).

Trimming cost V 5 bases and J 4 bases; bases outside gene matches: 13. Germline CDR1 reads SGHTA; CDR2 reads FQGTGA. CDR3 size: 16 residues. The specimen comprised PBMCs, mostly from graft donor cells, sampled 360 days after TCRalphabeta/CD19-depleted stem cell transplant. The chain has TRBV7-3 and TRBJ1-1, with 7 bases matching TRBD1. This sequence was found in a male patient between 10 and 17 years old who had a stem cell transplant for acute lymphoblastic leukemia, so the T cells may come from the graft donor. CDR3 protein: CASSLGGTVSGTEAFF. The CDR3, as DNA: TGTGCCAGCAGCCTAGGGGGGACAGTGTCGGGCACTGAAGCTTTCTTT.